A single T cell receptor (beta chain) is shown here with its context. Its antigen is not yet known. No much larger clonotype is one base removed from it; base qualities were not supplied. Through the immunoSEQ TRB Survey service, multiplex V and J primers were used to amplify rearranged CDR3 beta regions from genomic DNA. To keep sequencing depth equal across samples, survey-level depth of up to 500,000 reads per sample was applied. The libraries were purified, combined into pools and sequenced with Illumina technology. As for the authors' bioinformatics: immunoSEQ online tools were used for productive clonality, sample overlap, pairwise scatters, CDR3 beta length, V/D/J gene usage and productiveness. Alongside Shannon and Simpson indices, calculated diversity was computed as the number of unique rearrangements divided by total templates, multiplied by 100. For principal component analysis, Z-score normalized data were analyzed with the R prcomp function and the ggbiplot package. Morisita's index was used to quantify blood-rectal clonal overlap within each subject. The source is immuneACCESS, and TCRdb retained only in-frame sequences with V and J called. Part of the clones is not carried over; for the studies checked, unresolved V genes explain less than half of this, and the remainder is unexplained. From that table come the V and J calls and clone size; the DNA was used to work out D and trimming. For this sample the table gives approximately 60,000 clones, of which 85% to 90% were detected only once. Clones ranked in the top ten supply roughly 3.8% of the sample.

From a lookup of the germline V gene, CDR1 and CDR2 are SGHDN and FVKESK. Relative to germline, V is 0 bases shorter and J is 7 bases shorter, with 10 bases between their ends. Reading from cysteine to phenylalanine, the CDR3 counts 13 amino acids. The CDR3 DNA has 39 bases and is translated from base 1. These data originate in a study of pediatric ulcerative colitis (dated by TCRdb to about 2019). About the full investigation: Several ulcerative colitis patients had pancolitis and two had left-sided colitis, with histology consistent with ulcerative colitis in all. From nine newly diagnosed, treatment-naive pediatric ulcerative colitis patients and a few non-IBD control children, paired blood and rectal samples were collected. The Pediatric Ulcerative Colitis Activity Index classified a couple of patients as having mild disease, several as having moderate disease and three as having acute severe colitis. General study outcomes and caveats: A couple of rectal CDR3 clonotypes turned up in every ulcerative colitis patient but in none of the controls. Because repertoires came from total lymphocyte DNA, patterns in rare subsets such as regulatory T cells may not be reflected. Controls, mild-moderate and acute severe colitis patients were separated by rectal repertoire features, and reduced rectal diversity due to clonal expansions was observed in acute severe colitis. For technical reasons, substantially fewer templates were yielded by the blood samples of a couple of patients, and these blood samples were excluded from blood-rectal overlap analysis. Compared with controls, ulcerative colitis patients showed significantly higher autologous blood-rectal clonal overlap, a finding that suggests increased T cell trafficking to inflamed tissue. Only a handful of individuals were included in the healthy control group, which was small.

No immunosuppressive medication had been given to the ulcerative colitis patients before the diagnostic colonoscopy. A blood sample was drawn at the time of the colonoscopy. The Wizard kit (Promega) was used to extract genomic DNA from the blood and intestinal samples. Recombination joined TRBV14 with TRBJ2-7; the D element might be TRBD1 or TRBD2, as each aligns at 5 bases. Material for sequencing was blood. The clonotype originates from a boy aged 10-17 years with severe ulcerative colitis. The DNA sequence is given as TGTGCCAGCAGCCAAGATTTGAGGGGAGAGCAGTACTTC. Its translation is CASSQDLRGEQYF. The CDR3 plus the reference TRBV14 and TRBJ2-7 genes for the other parts give the full variable domain: EAGVTQFPSHSVIEKGQTVTLRCDPISGHDNLYWYRRVMGKEIKFLLHFVKESKQDESGMPNNRFLAERTGGTYSTLKVQPAELEDSGVYFCASSQDLRGEQYFGPGTRLTVT.